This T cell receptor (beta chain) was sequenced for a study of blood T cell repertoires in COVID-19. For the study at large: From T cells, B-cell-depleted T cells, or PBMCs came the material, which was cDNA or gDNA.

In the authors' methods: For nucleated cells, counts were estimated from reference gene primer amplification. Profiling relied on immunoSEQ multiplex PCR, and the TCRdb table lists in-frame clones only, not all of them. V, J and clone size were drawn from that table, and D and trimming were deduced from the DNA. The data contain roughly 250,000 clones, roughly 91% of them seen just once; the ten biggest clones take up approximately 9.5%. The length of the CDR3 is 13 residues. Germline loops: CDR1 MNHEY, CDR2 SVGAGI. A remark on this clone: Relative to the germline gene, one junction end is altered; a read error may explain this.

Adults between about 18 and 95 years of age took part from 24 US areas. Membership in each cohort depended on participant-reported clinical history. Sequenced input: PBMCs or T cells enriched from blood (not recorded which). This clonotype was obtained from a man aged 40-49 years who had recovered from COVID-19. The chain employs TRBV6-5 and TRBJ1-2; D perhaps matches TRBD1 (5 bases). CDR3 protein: CALGGSPHYGYTF. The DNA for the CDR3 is TGTGCCTTGGGGGGAAGCCCCCACTACGGCTACACCTTC.